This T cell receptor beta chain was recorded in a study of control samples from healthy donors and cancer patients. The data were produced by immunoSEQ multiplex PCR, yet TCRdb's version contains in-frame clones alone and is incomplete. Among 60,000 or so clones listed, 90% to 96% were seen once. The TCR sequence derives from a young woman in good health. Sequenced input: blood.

DNA for the CDR3: TGTGCCAGCAGCCAAGATATAGGTAGTGGGGCCAACGTCCTGACTTTC. Its protein product is CASSQDIGSGANVLTF. The rearrangement joins TRBV3-1 (or the pseudogene TRBV3-2) to TRBJ2-6; D gene ambiguous. V was trimmed by 0 bases and J by 3 bases, leaving 9 bases between them. The CDR3 consists of 16 residues. Germline CDR1 LGHDT, CDR2 YNNKEL (reference sequence).